Below are 29 T cell receptor beta chains sequenced from a single sample in a study of T cells in women clearing cervical HPV infection listed by TCRdb under 2018. Library method: the immunoSEQ multiplex PCR assay. Entries here come from immuneACCESS through TCRdb and include only in-frame sequences with V and J called. Some clones fail to appear in such tables; in the studies checked, an unresolved V gene covers under half of the shortfall, and the cause of the remainder is unknown. This sample's table lists more than 30,000 clones. The ten largest make up approximately 20% of the sample. Sequenced sample: blood buffy coat. These receptors came from a woman aged 18 to 75 with a cervical HPV16 infection that either progressed to CIN3+ or cleared (not recorded which).

A word on this clone: From the germline J gene comes the end of the CDR3, since the read stops 3 residues before it. The chain employs TRBV19 and TRBJ1-2; D possibly corresponds to TRBD1 (5 bases). The CDR3 has 18 residues. Germline-derived CDR1 and CDR2 are LNHDA and SQIVND (reference sequence). Incomplete CDR3 DNA: TGTGCCAGTATCAGATCGGCGGGACTAAAATCTTTCTCCTACGAC. Translation gives CASIRSAGLKSFSYD. The whole CDR3 reads CASIRSAGLKSFSYDYTF.

About this clone itself: The read comes to an end 3 residues before the CDR3 does, leaving the germline J gene to fill in the end. The gene calls are TRBV7-9 and TRBJ1-2; the D gene is possibly TRBD1 (5 bases). This CDR3 contains 13 residues. Trimming stripped 1 base from V and 3 bases from J, with 6 bases between. Germline V CDR1 and CDR2: SEHNR, FQNEAQ (reference sequence). Here the CDR3 reads CASSLGGDYGYTF. Partial CDR3 DNA: TGTGCCAGCAGCTTAGGGGGGGACTATGGC.

Notes on this clone: Coverage ceases 3 residues before the CDR3 finishes, and the germline J gene fills in the end. The chain links TRBV5-6 to TRBJ2-1, with D hard to call. Trimming left V 1 base short and J 1 base short, with 6 bases between. Germline V lookup: CDR1 SGHDT, CDR2 YYEEEE. The CDR3 extends over 14 amino acids. This chain's CDR3 is CASSLQSSYNEQFF. CDR3 DNA (partial): TGTGCCAGCAGCTTGCAGAGTTCCTACAATGAG.

In the case of this clone: The read ends 3 residues early relative to the CDR3; the germline J gene fills the gap. The chain recombines TRBV19 with TRBJ1-2; 10 bases match TRBD1. V shed 3 bases, J shed 6 bases, and the junction held 13 bases outside the gene matches. Germline V gene data show CDR1 as LNHDA and CDR2 as SQIVND (reference sequence). This CDR3 region has 17 residues. The covered CDR3 bases are TGTGCCAGTAGTATCGGCGTCGTGGACAGGGGGATTAATGGC. It specifies CASSIGVVDRGING. The entire CDR3 reads CASSIGVVDRGINGYTF.

The CDR3 sequence is CASSQGQRGSPLHF. The sequenced CDR3 bases are TGTGCCAGCAGCCAGGGACAAAGGGGCTCACCC. The J gene is TRBJ1-6, the V gene TRBV7-2; D may be TRBD1 (6 bases). Read sequence stops 3 residues before the CDR3 end, and the germline J gene provides the missing end. The CDR3 consists of 14 residues. Trimming shortened V by 5 bases and J by 10 bases, and 15 bases separated the two germline ends. CDR1 and CDR2 (germline): SGHTA, FQGNSA. Full variable domain (missing parts from reference TRBV7-2 and TRBJ1-6): GAGVSQSPSNKVTEKGKDVELRCDPISGHTALYWYRQSLGQGLEFLIYFQGNSAPDKSGLPSDRFSAERTGGSVSTLTIQRTQQEDSAVYLCASSQGQRGSPLHFGNGTRLTVT.

As regards this clone: From the germline J gene comes the end of the CDR3, since the read stops 3 residues before it. The chain combines TRBV2 with TRBJ2-2, with 8 bases aligning to TRBD1. Germline V lookup: CDR1 SNHLY, CDR2 FYNNEI. The CDR3 runs to 14 residues. V lost 6 bases and J lost 6; bases outside the gene matches: 6. CDR3 sequence: CASSLGQGAGELFF. The CDR3 bases that were read are TGTGCCAGCAGCCTAGGACAGGGTGCCGGGGAG.

Of note for this clone: The read terminates 3 residues before the CDR3 end, so the remaining end is supplied by the germline J gene. V usage is TRBV2 and J usage is TRBJ2-7, with a tentative D call TRBD2 (6 bases). CDR1 is SNHLY and CDR2 is FYNNEI in the germline V gene. CDR3 length equals 16 residues. V lost 1 base to trimming and J lost 2 bases, with 15 bases between them. CDR3 sequence reads: CASSEVPRDSTYEQYF. Incomplete CDR3 DNA: TGTGCCAGCAGTGAAGTCCCCCGGGACTCTACCTACGAG. Full variable domain (remainder filled in from reference TRBV2 and TRBJ2-7): EPEVTQTPSHQVTQMGQEVILRCVPISNHLYFYWYRQILGQKVEFLVSFYNNEISEKSEIFDDQFSVERPDGSNFTLKIRSTKLEDSAMYFCASSEVPRDSTYEQYFGPGTRLTVT.

About this clone itself: The sequence runs out 3 residues before the end of the CDR3; the remainder is reconstructed from the germline J gene. The chain couples TRBV19 to TRBJ2-2, with 8 nucleotides matching TRBD1. CDR1 and CDR2 (germline): LNHDA, SQIVND (reference sequence). The CDR3 totals 16 residues. This CDR3 is CASRDREGTGANVLFF. The CDR3 DNA, read in part, is TGTGCCAGTAGGGACAGGGAAGGGACTGGGGCCAACGTG.

In the case of this clone: The read ends 3 residues shy of where the CDR3 ends; the end is completed using the germline J gene. The rearrangement links TRBV20-1 to TRBJ2-2, with TRBD2 matching 9 bases. This CDR3 has 15 amino acids. Germline V CDR1 and CDR2: DFQATT, SNEGSKA (reference sequence). Trimming took 1 base from V and 5 from J; bases not matched to a gene: 5. This CDR3 reads CSARASGITTGELFF. The sequenced CDR3 bases are TGCAGTGCTAGAGCTAGCGGGATAACGACCGGGGAG.

In the case of this clone: The read finishes 3 residues shy of the CDR3 end, and the germline J gene is used to complete it. This sequence joins TRBV7-9 and TRBJ1-2, with D tentatively TRBD1 (5 bases). The CDR3 is 13 residues long. The germline gives CDR1 SEHNR, CDR2 FQNEAQ (reference sequence). Incomplete CDR3 DNA: TGTGCCAGCAGCTTAACTCAGGGAACGGGC. Translating gives CASSLTQGTG. The complete CDR3 sequence is CASSLTQGTGYTF.

Details on this clone: The sequence runs out 3 residues before the end of the CDR3; the remainder is reconstructed from the germline J gene. V gene TRBV6-1 combines with J gene TRBJ2-6, with D uncertain. The CDR3 length is 15 residues. Germline V CDR1 and CDR2: MNHNS, SASEGT. With 4 bases removed from V and 0 bases from J, the gap between germline ends came to 7 bases. CDR3 loop: CASSVFYSGANVLTF. CDR3 bases read: TGTGCCAGCAGTGTTTTCTACTCTGGGGCCAACGTC.

Details on this clone: The read terminates 3 residues ahead of where the CDR3 ends, so the germline J gene completes it. The chain uses TRBV11-2 and TRBJ1-1, with D tentatively TRBD1 (5 bases). Trimming left V 1 base short and J 1 base short, with 7 bases between. This CDR3 region has 14 residues. Germline V gene sequence: CDR1 SGHAT, CDR2 FQNNGV. CDR3 DNA (partial): TGTGCCAGCAGCTTAGGGGGCGGGAACACTGAA. This sequence encodes CASSLGGGNTE. The whole CDR3 protein reads CASSLGGGNTEAFF.

As regards this clone: The observed sequence ends 3 residues before the CDR3 terminus, with the missing tail filled in from the germline J gene. The J gene is TRBJ1-5, the V gene TRBV20-1; a possible D gene is TRBD1 (5 bases). The CDR3 runs 15 residues. V gave up 3 bases and J gave up 7 bases, with 19 bases separating them. Germline V CDR1 and CDR2: DFQATT, SNEGSKA (reference sequence). The CDR3 loop reads CSARFSTRGQQPQHF. Partial CDR3 DNA: TGCAGTGCTAGGTTCAGCACGAGGGGTCAGCAGCCC.

As for this clone: The read stops 3 residues short of the end of the CDR3; the missing end is completed from the germline J gene. The chain recombines TRBV11-2 with TRBJ2-5; tentatively, D is TRBD1 or TRBD2 (5 bases each). The ends were cut back, 1 base at V and 3 bases at J, with 12 bases in the middle. This CDR3 region has 15 residues. CDR1 and CDR2 from the germline V gene are SGHAT and FQNNGV. CDR3 in amino acids: CASSLGGYRKETQYF. CDR3 bases read: TGTGCCAGCAGCTTAGGAGGGTACAGGAAAGAGACC.

Concerning this clone itself: The read terminates 3 residues before the CDR3 end, so the remaining end is supplied by the germline J gene. V usage is TRBV2 and J usage is TRBJ1-1, with D maybe TRBD1 (6 bases). CDR3 length: 14 residues. V shed 6 bases and J shed 0 bases, with 11 bases lying between them. The germline gives CDR1 SNHLY, CDR2 FYNNEI. CDR3 residues: CASSTDRVNTEAFF. The sequenced CDR3 bases are TGTGCCAGCAGCACGGACAGAGTGAACACTGAA. Together with reference TRBV2 and TRBJ1-1, the CDR3 gives the full variable domain: EPEVTQTPSHQVTQMGQEVILRCVPISNHLYFYWYRQILGQKVEFLVSFYNNEISEKSEIFDDQFSVERPDGSNFTLKIRSTKLEDSAMYFCASSTDRVNTEAFFGQGTRLTVV.

Worth noting for this clone: With the read ending 3 residues before the CDR3 end, the germline J gene is used to fill in that end. V is TRBV6-2 or TRBV6-3 and J is TRBJ1-6; TRBD1 agrees at 7 bases. The CDR3 contains 12 residues. Germline V lookup: CDR1 MNHEY, CDR2 SVGEGT. Unmatched junction bases numbered 2, after V lost 8 bases and J lost 7 bases. The CDR3 DNA, read in part, is TGTGCCAGCCGGGACAGCAATTCACCC. Its protein is CASRDSNSP. The whole CDR3 reads CASRDSNSPLHF.

As regards this clone: The CDR3 end lies 3 residues beyond the end of the read and is filled in from the germline J gene. This sequence joins TRBV5-1 and TRBJ2-2; 8 bases align to TRBD1. CDR3 length: 16 residues. The germline V gene encodes CDR1 SGHRS and CDR2 YFSETQ. The CDR3 bases that were read are TGCGCCAGCAGCTTGAGGTTGGGGACAGGCGGGGAAAAG. Protein product: CASSLRLGTGGEK. The entire CDR3 is CASSLRLGTGGEKLFF.

CDR3 in amino acids: CSAPRTGGDGYTF. The CDR3 DNA, read in part, is TGCAGTGCTCCTCGGACAGGGGGAGATGGC. V usage is TRBV20-1 and J usage is TRBJ1-2; 10 positions match TRBD1. The CDR3 end falls 3 residues outside the read, so it is completed with the germline J gene. CDR1 and CDR2 from the germline V gene are DFQATT and SNEGSKA (reference sequence). This CDR3 region has 13 residues. J was trimmed by 6 bases and V by 5 bases; bases with no gene match: 6.

For this clone: The read halts 3 residues ahead of the CDR3 end, with the missing end drawn from the germline J gene. This chain connects TRBV7-2 to TRBJ1-5; maybe TRBD1 (5 bases). The germline gives CDR1 SGHTA, CDR2 FQGNSA. Trimming pared 1 base from V and 5 bases from J, leaving 9 bases between. This CDR3 has 14 amino acids. The chain's CDR3 is CASSLGREYQPQHF. The covered CDR3 bases are TGTGCCAGCAGCTTAGGCAGGGAGTATCAGCCC.

A word on this clone: The read ends 3 residues shy of where the CDR3 ends; the end is completed using the germline J gene. V is TRBV6-1 and J is TRBJ2-5; TRBD2 might be the D (5 bases). Trimming took off 7 bases at V and 7 bases at J, with 13 bases between the two ends. CDR1 is MNHNS, CDR2 SASEGT, per germline. The CDR3 sequence is 12 residues long. CDR3 sequence: CASIDSTRTQYF. The DNA read from the CDR3 is TGTGCCAGCATTGATTCAACTAGGACC.

Note on this clone: The sequenced fragment ends 3 residues before the CDR3 boundary, so the rest is inferred from the germline J gene. The chain uses TRBV5-6 and TRBJ2-3; 8 bases are shared with TRBD2. With 7 bases clipped from V and 1 base from J, the junction kept 5 bases outside the gene matches. CDR3 length: 14 residues. The germline CDR1 and CDR2 sequences are SGHDT and YYEEEE. CDR3 loop: CASSRAGGTDTQYF. The DNA read from the CDR3 is TGTGCCAGCTCTAGAGCGGGGGGCACAGATACG.

Points on this clone: Coverage ceases 3 residues before the CDR3 finishes, and the germline J gene fills in the end. J is TRBJ2-2 and V is TRBV5-1, with 8 bases fitting TRBD2. The CDR3 sequence is 16 residues long. V lost 2 bases to trimming and J lost 4 bases; unmatched junction nucleotides: 7. Germline V gene lookup returns CDR1 SGHRS and CDR2 YFSETQ. The CDR3 DNA, read in part, is TGCGCCAGCAGCTTTGCCAGCGGGAGCACCACCGGGGAG. Translated: CASSFASGSTTGE. The CDR3 in its entirety is CASSFASGSTTGELFF.

CDR3 region: CASSVTGTSAETQYF. The DNA read from the CDR3 is TGTGCCAGCTCAGTCACCGGGACTAGCGCAGAGACC. The rearrangement joins TRBV18 to TRBJ2-5; 10 bases align to TRBD2. The read gets to within 3 residues of the CDR3 end, and the germline J gene fills in the rest. Germline CDR1 is KGHSH and CDR2 is LQKENI. This CDR3 region has 15 residues. J gave up 4 bases and V 5 bases, and 7 bases lay outside the gene matches.

To note about this clone: The CDR3 end lies 3 residues beyond the end of the read and is filled in from the germline J gene. This chain uses TRBV7-3 with TRBJ2-2; D might be TRBD1 (5 bases). Germline CDR1 and CDR2: SGHTA and FQGTGA. The V and J ends lost 2 bases and 6 bases respectively, with 10 bases between them. The CDR3 contains 14 residues. The CDR3 DNA, read in part, is TGTGCCAGCAGCTTATTCTCAGGGCCCGGGGAG. Amino acids: CASSLFSGPGE. The complete CDR3 protein is CASSLFSGPGELFF.

About this clone itself: The read finishes 3 residues shy of the CDR3 end, and the germline J gene is used to complete it. The rearrangement links TRBV7-3 to TRBJ1-2; D not certain. Germline V gene lookup returns CDR1 SGHTA and CDR2 FQGTGA. This CDR3 is built from 9 residues. CDR3 loop: CASSFNYTF. CDR3 DNA, as far as it was read: TGTGCCAGCAGCTTCAAC. Based on the CDR3 plus reference TRBV7-3 and TRBJ1-2, the full variable domain is GAGVSQTPSNKVTEKGKYVELRCDPISGHTALYWYRQSLGQGPEFLIYFQGTGAADDSGLPNDRFFAVRPEGSVSTLKIQRTERGDSAVYLCASSFNYTFGSGTRLTVV.

CDR3 region: CAWRVGDRDRSPLFF. The sequenced part of the CDR3 DNA is TGTGCCTGGAGAGTAGGGGACAGGGACCGTTCACCG. This chain links TRBV30 with TRBJ2-2; the match to TRBD1 covers 9 bases. The read gets to within 3 residues of the CDR3 end, and the germline J gene fills in the rest. Germline-derived CDR1 and CDR2 are GTSNPN and SVGIG (reference sequence). The CDR3 runs to 15 residues. Supplemented by reference TRBV30 and TRBJ2-2, the full variable domain reads SQTIHQWPATLVQPVGSPLSLECTVEGTSNPNLYWYRQAAGRGLQLLFYSVGIGQISSEVPQNLSASRPQDRQFILSSKKLLLSDSGFYLCAWRVGDRDRSPLFFGEGSRLTVL.

Regarding this clone: The DNA ends 3 residues before the CDR3 does, and the rest of the CDR3 is filled in from the germline J gene. The J gene is TRBJ2-3, the V gene TRBV9; the match to TRBD2 covers 13 bases. The CDR3 totals 16 residues. The germline CDR1 and CDR2 sequences are SGDLS and YYNGEE. CDR3 residues: CASSDGLAGAGETQYF. The part of the CDR3 DNA that was read is TGTGCCAGCAGCGATGGACTAGCGGGGGCGGGAGAGACG. The variable domain in full, with the rest retrieved from reference TRBV9 and TRBJ2-3, is DSGVTQTPKHLITATGQRVTLRCSPRSGDLSVYWYQQSLDQGLQFLIQYYNGEERAKGNILERFSAQQFPDLHSELNLSSLELGDSALYFCASSDGLAGAGETQYFGPGTRLTVL.

For this clone: The DNA ends 3 residues before the CDR3 does, and the rest of the CDR3 is filled in from the germline J gene. This sequence joins TRBV30 and TRBJ1-5, with D possibly being TRBD1 (5 bases). This CDR3 has 13 residues. V gave up 0 bases and J gave up 2 bases, with 5 bases separating them. Germline values: CDR1 GTSNPN, CDR2 SVGIG (reference sequence). CDR3 DNA (partial): TGTGCCTGGAGTGTAGGGGGCAATCAGCCC. The encoded protein is CAWSVGGNQP. The entire CDR3 protein reads CAWSVGGNQPQHF.

Regarding this clone: Germline and junction disagree at one end, which may indicate a read error. The read gets to within 3 residues of the CDR3 end, and the germline J gene fills in the rest. The chain combines TRBV5-4 with TRBJ2-3; 10 positions agree with TRBD2. The CDR3 has 14 amino acids. Germline V lookup: CDR1 SGHNT, CDR2 YYREEE (reference sequence). The DNA read from the CDR3 is TGTGCCAGCAGTTTGGGACTAGCGCAAGAGACG. Translated: CASSLGLAQET. The entire CDR3 is CASSLGLAQETQYF.